The 18 T cell receptor beta chains listed next were all sequenced from one sample in a study of technical replicates of blood from a few donors (dated by TCRdb to 2017 to 2019). The library was obtained by the immunoSEQ multiplex PCR assay. TCRdb limited this immuneACCESS table to in-frame rearrangements with V and J called. A share of clones is missing; checked studies link under half to unresolved V genes, and the rest is unexplained. The sample records tens of thousands of clones, 70% to 90% of which are singletons. The top ten hold approximately 0.41% of the sample. Sequencing input: T cells isolated from PBMCs. These receptors were taken from a human donor in good health.

The genes are TRBV2 and TRBJ2-1; D is possibly TRBD1 (7 bases). Looked up from germline, CDR1 is SNHLY and CDR2 is FYNNEI. The CDR3 has 14 amino acids. V shed 5 bases and J shed 5 bases, with 13 bases lying between them. The CDR3 DNA reads TGTGCCAGCAGTACGACAGGGAGGCACAATGAGCAGTTCTTC. It encodes CASSTTGRHNEQFF.

V usage is TRBV18 and J usage is TRBJ2-7, with 9 nucleotides matching TRBD1. The CDR3 spans 14 residues. After removal of 5 bases from V and 6 bases from J, the junction contained 8 bases not matched to a gene. The germline V gene has CDR1 KGHSH and CDR2 LQKENI. CDR3 sequence reads: CASSIQGALGEQYF. The DNA of the CDR3 is TGTGCCAGCTCAATACAGGGGGCTTTAGGCGAGCAGTACTTC.

The V call is TRBV29-1, the J call TRBJ1-1; D call uncertain. CDR3 length equals 14 residues. Germline V gene lookup returns CDR1 SQVTM and CDR2 ANQGSEA. Deletions cut 2 bases from V and 0 bases from J, with 10 bases between. The CDR3 coding sequence is TGCAGCGTTGAAACTCCGTCCATGAACACTGAAGCTTTCTTT. This sequence encodes CSVETPSMNTEAFF.

This chain uses TRBV7-3 with TRBJ2-3; 11 positions match TRBD2. Trimming cost V 2 bases and J 3 bases; bases outside gene matches: 1. The length of the CDR3 is 15 residues. The germline V gene has CDR1 SGHTA and CDR2 FQGTGA. The DNA of the CDR3 is TGTGCCAGCAGCTTAGGGACTAGCGGTACAGATACGCAGTATTTT. It specifies CASSLGTSGTDTQYF.

This clone was seen once. V gene TRBV30 combines with J gene TRBJ2-5; 8 nucleotides agree with TRBD1. The closer fit of TRBJ2-7 to the DNA end suggests the J call may be wrong. CDR3 length: 13 residues. Germline V gene data show CDR1 as GTSNPN and CDR2 as SVGIG (reference sequence). CDR3 sequence reads: CAWRGGQGYEQYF. For the CDR3, the DNA is TGTGCCTGGAGAGGCGGACAGGGCTACGAGCAGTACTTC.

V gene TRBV2 combines with J gene TRBJ2-7, with 11 bases identical to TRBD1. The germline V gene encodes CDR1 SNHLY and CDR2 FYNNEI. The J segment lost 5 bases and the V segment lost 7 bases, leaving 13 bases of the junction unmatched. The CDR3 loop spans 16 amino acids. CDR3 sequence (DNA): TGTGCCAGCAACGCCCCCCGGACAGGGGGCTCGGACGAGCAGTACTTC. Its protein is CASNAPRTGGSDEQYF.

V usage is TRBV6-5 and J usage is TRBJ1-1, with TRBD1 as a possible D gene (6 bases). This CDR3 has 12 amino acids. The V gene lost 6 bases and the J gene lost 7 bases, with 12 bases spanning the gap. CDR1 is MNHEY, CDR2 SVGAGI, per germline. The CDR3: CASRQGKGEAFF. The CDR3 coding sequence is TGTGCCAGCAGACAGGGAAAGGGTGAAGCTTTCTTT.

The rearrangement joins TRBV9 to TRBJ2-1; TRBD2 is a possible D gene (6 bases). The CDR3 is made up of 14 amino acids. Germline CDR1 SGDLS, CDR2 YYNGEE. The germline V and J ends were trimmed by 4 bases and 8 bases, with 16 bases remaining between them. CDR3 region: CASSRGSGADEQFF. CDR3 coding DNA: TGTGCCAGCAGCCGAGGGTCGGGAGCTGATGAGCAGTTCTTC.

The rearrangement joins TRBV5-1 to TRBJ2-3; 9 nucleotides line up with TRBD2. The ends lost 0 bases at V and 3 bases at J; junction bases unmatched: 8. CDR1 and CDR2 (germline): SGHRS, YFSETQ. The CDR3 spans 17 residues. CDR3 amino acids: CASSLVGAGGPTDTQYF. The CDR3 DNA is TGCGCCAGCAGCTTGGTAGGGGCGGGAGGGCCTACAGATACGCAGTATTTT.

J is TRBJ1-4 and V is TRBV7-9, with TRBD1 matching over 8 bases. This CDR3 contains 14 residues. After removal of 8 bases from V and 7 bases from J, the junction contained 9 bases not matched to a gene. Germline V CDR1 and CDR2: SEHNR, FQNEAQ (reference sequence). The CDR3 DNA sequence: TGTGCCAGCGCCTATCCGACAGGGGCTGAAAAACTGTTTTTT. Amino acid sequence: CASAYPTGAEKLFF.

The J gene is TRBJ2-5, the V gene TRBV5-4, with 9 bases matching TRBD2. The CDR3 spans 15 residues. V trimming: 4 bases; J trimming: 0 bases; junction bases outside the gene matches: 4. Germline-derived CDR1 and CDR2 are SGHNT and YYREEE (reference sequence). CDR3 amino acids: CASSPSGTYQETQYF. Here the CDR3 DNA reads TGTGCCAGCAGCCCTAGCGGGACGTACCAAGAGACCCAGTACTTC.

This clone was detected only a few times. The chain combines TRBV28 with TRBJ1-5; 9 positions match TRBD1. This CDR3 has 17 amino acids. V trimming: 5 bases; J trimming: 6 bases; junction bases outside the gene matches: 14. CDR1 and CDR2 (germline): MDHEN, SYDVKM. CDR3 DNA sequence: TGTGCCAGCAGTGAAACCGGGACAGGGAGGCTCAGTCAGCCCCAGCATTTT. Translating it yields CASSETGTGRLSQPQHF.

The V call is TRBV10-3, the J call TRBJ1-2; 7 positions match TRBD1. Germline V lookup: CDR1 ENHRY, CDR2 SYGVKD. This CDR3 has 12 amino acids. Losses at the gene ends were 8 bases for V and 5 bases for J; bases not matched to a gene: 5. In DNA, the CDR3 is TGTGCCATCGAGGAGGGGGCTTATGGCTACACCTTC. It codes for CAIEEGAYGYTF.

The chain couples TRBV11-2 to TRBJ2-7; 9 nucleotides match TRBD2. This CDR3 has 15 amino acids. Looked up from germline, CDR1 is SGHAT and CDR2 is FQNNGV. The ends lost 4 bases at V and 4 bases at J; junction bases unmatched: 8. CDR3 DNA: TGTGCCAGCAGCTCGATTATGACTAGCGGATACGAGCAGTACTTC. Translating gives CASSSIMTSGYEQYF.

This clone was detected only once. The chain joins TRBV4-3 to TRBJ2-1, with 10 bases lining up with TRBD2. Trimming removed 0 bases from V and 5 bases from J; junction bases left unmatched: 7. CDR3 length: 17 residues. Germline CDR1 LGHNA, CDR2 YSLEER. Here the CDR3 DNA reads TGCGCCAGCAGCCAAGATGCTTCAGCGGGAGGGGACAATGAGCAGTTCTTC. Encoded protein: CASSQDASAGGDNEQFF.

The rearrangement links TRBV20-1 to TRBJ2-2; unclear D gene. V lost 3 bases and J 4 bases, leaving 3 bases between the germline ends. The CDR3 loop spans 11 amino acids. Germline V lookup: CDR1 DFQATT, CDR2 SNEGSKA (reference sequence). CDR3 sequence (DNA): TGCAGTGCTAGTCTCACCGGGGAGCTGTTTTTT. Its protein is CSASLTGELFF.

Written as DNA, the CDR3 is TGTGCCTGGGGGGACAGGGACTATGGCTACACCTTC. This gives the protein CAWGDRDYGYTF. J is TRBJ1-2 and V is TRBV30; TRBD1 aligns across 9 bases. Germline CDR1 reads GTSNPN; CDR2 reads SVGIG (reference sequence). CDR3 length equals 12 residues. V shed 5 bases and J 3 bases; nucleotides not matched to a gene: 1.

This sequence joins TRBV11-2 and TRBJ2-5, with 9 nucleotides matching TRBD1. The CDR3 length is 16 residues. Per the germline V gene, CDR1 is SGHAT and CDR2 is FQNNGV. J was trimmed by 5 bases and V by 5 bases; bases with no gene match: 12. The CDR3 bases are TGTGCCAGCAGCGTTCCCGGGACAGGGTTGCGGGAGACCCAGTACTTC. Its translation is CASSVPGTGLRETQYF.